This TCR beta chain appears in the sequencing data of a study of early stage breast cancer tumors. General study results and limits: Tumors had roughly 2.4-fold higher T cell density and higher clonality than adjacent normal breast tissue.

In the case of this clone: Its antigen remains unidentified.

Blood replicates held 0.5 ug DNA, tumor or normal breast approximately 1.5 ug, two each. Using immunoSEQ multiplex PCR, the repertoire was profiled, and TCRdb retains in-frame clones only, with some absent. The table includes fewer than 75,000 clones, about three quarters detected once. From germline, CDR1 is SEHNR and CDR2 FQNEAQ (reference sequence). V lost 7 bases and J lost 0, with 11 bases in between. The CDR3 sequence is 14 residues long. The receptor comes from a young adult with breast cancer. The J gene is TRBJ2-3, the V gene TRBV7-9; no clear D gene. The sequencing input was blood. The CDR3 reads CASILTSSTDTQYF. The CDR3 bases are TGTGCCAGCATTTTAACTTCTAGCACAGATACGCAGTATTTT.